This T cell receptor (beta chain) was observed in a study of PD-L1 blockade in urothelial cancer. In the study overall: Blood was analyzed 3 weeks (second dose) and 6 weeks after treatment start.

V dropped 1 base and J dropped 4; count of bases not matched to a gene: 10. Per germline, CDR1 SEHNR and CDR2 FQNEAQ (reference sequence). The CDR3 is 16 residues long. Regarding time point: peripheral blood 6 weeks after treatment start. Sequencing was performed with immunoSEQ multiplex PCR; in TCRdb, only in-frame clones are kept and a portion is missing. The sample records 66,000 or so clones, about nine tenths being singletons. This TCR was recovered from a man aged 60-69 years with urothelial cancer. Source: PBMCs, taken around atezolizumab (anti-PD-L1) treatment. V and J are TRBV7-9 and TRBJ2-7, with 7 positions matching TRBD2. This CDR3 is CASSLDLPGRSYEQYF. CDR3 coding DNA: TGTGCCAGCAGCTTAGATCTCCCCGGGAGGTCTTACGAGCAGTACTTC.